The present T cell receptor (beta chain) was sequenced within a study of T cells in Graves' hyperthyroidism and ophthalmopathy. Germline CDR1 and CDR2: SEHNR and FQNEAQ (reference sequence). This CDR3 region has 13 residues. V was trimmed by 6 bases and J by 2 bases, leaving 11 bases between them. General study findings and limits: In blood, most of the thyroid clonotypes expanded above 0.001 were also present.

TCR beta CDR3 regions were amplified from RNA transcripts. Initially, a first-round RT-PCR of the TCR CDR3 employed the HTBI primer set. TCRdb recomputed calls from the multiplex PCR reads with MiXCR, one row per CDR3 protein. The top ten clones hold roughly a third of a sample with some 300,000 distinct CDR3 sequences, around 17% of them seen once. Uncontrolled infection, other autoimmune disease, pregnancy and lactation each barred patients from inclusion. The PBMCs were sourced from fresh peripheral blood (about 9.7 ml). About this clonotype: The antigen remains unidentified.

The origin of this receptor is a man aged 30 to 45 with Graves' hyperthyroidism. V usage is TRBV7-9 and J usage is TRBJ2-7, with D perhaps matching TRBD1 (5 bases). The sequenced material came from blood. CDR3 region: CASSPDRPYEQYF. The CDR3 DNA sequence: TGTGCCAGCAGTCCTGACAGACCCTACGAGCAGTACTTC.